Detailed here is one T cell receptor (beta chain). Its binding antigen is unknown. There are no base qualities to consult, and no much larger clone falls within one base. The sample originates from a study of T-cell memory formation after mild COVID-19 (dated by TCRdb to about 2021). Regarding the study in general: TCR sequence clusters from the two donors were largely donor specific. In two donors, T-cell clones that expanded and contracted after mild COVID-19 were tracked by sequencing TCRalpha and TCRbeta repertoires over time. The cohort comprised two young, previously healthy adult volunteers, one female and one male. Results and caveats for the whole study, not just this receptor: Contracting CD4+ clones were located mainly in the CM and EM memory subsets, whereas CD8+ clones were found to be enriched in EMRA. Whether the second-wave clones peaking on day 37 were SARS-CoV-2 specific was not confirmed. The study covered only a couple of mild cases, and larger cohorts including severe cases with pre-infection samples were considered necessary. Some responding clones were detected in pre-infection memory, which suggested that pre-existing cross-reactive memory T cells had joined the SARS-CoV-2 response. Clones contracting from day 15 to 85 had balanced CD4/CD8 phenotypes, while a second wave expanding from day 15 to 37 was biased towards CD4+.

The listed sequencing device is Illumina NovaSeq 6000. Using 5'RACE with constant-segment primers, TCRalpha and TCRbeta cDNA libraries were constructed, with sample barcodes and unique molecular identifiers added in the process. Trizol reagent was used to extract RNA from every sample. Amplification of the libraries took two PCR steps, and the second step added a second sample barcode plus Illumina TruSeq adapters. Sequencing of libraries was performed on an Illumina NovaSeq with 2 x 150 bp paired-end reads. The authors' pipeline ran thus. With migec v1.2.7, reads were demultiplexed and then collapsed into UMI-guided consensus sequences. Using mixcr v2.1.11, UMI consensuses were aligned to TRA and TRB V and J templates and then assembled into clonotypes. Expanded or contracted clonotypes were those called significant by both edgeR and NoisET, with noise models trained on biological replicates. For edgeR calls, the thresholds were a false discovery rate-adjusted p below 0.01 and a log2 fold-change of 1. As an exploratory analysis of dynamics, max-normalized trajectories of the 1000 most abundant clonotypes were examined by PCA with hierarchical clustering. The CD4 or CD8 phenotype of responding clones was assigned using the separately sequenced CD4+ and CD8+ repertoires. TCRdb reanalyzed the raw reads on its own, using fastp at Q25 for trimming and MiXCR for clone calling, and kept in-frame beta chains. Every distinct CDR3 protein forms one entry, paired with its most common genes and DNA. The authors' filters were not applied to this entry. Present in this sample are under 300,000 distinct CDR3 sequences, roughly 8% of which were seen just once. In total, the top ten clones hold roughly 22% of the sample.

Ficoll-Paque density gradient centrifugation was the method used to isolate PBMCs. From V the trimming removes 0 bases and from J it removes 5 bases, while the gene matches leave 4 bases of the junction unaccounted for. CDR3 length: 15 amino acids, cysteine to phenylalanine. Of all the DNA, just the CDR3 is kept, 45 bases in frame from base 1. CDR1 and CDR2, per the germline V gene, are LGHNA and YNFKEQ. The chain uses TRBV4-2 and TRBJ2-5; 9 bases in the junction line up with TRBD2. The sequence derives from a man aged 18 to 29 who had mild COVID-19 (a few samples of this study predate the infection). The sample titles of this study are shuffled in the database, so cell type and time point are left out; the donor was told from shared clones. The sequenced material came from PBMCs or a T cell subset sorted from them (not recorded which). CDR3 region: CASSQEGGGDETQYF. The DNA sequence is as follows: TGTGCCAGCAGCCAAGAAGGCGGGGGGGACGAGACCCAGTACTTC.